The 21 T cell receptor beta chains given below trace back to one sample, sequenced in a study of T cells in Graves' hyperthyroidism and ophthalmopathy. What was amplified from RNA transcripts were TCR beta CDR3 regions. Initially, a first-round RT-PCR of the TCR CDR3 employed the HTBI primer set. TCRdb reprocessed the multiplex PCR reads via MiXCR and lists one record per CDR3 protein. Of 640,000 or so distinct CDR3 sequences listed, 13% to 15% are singletons. Specimen: blood. These receptor sequences come from a woman aged 18-35 years with Graves' ophthalmopathy.

This clonotype was recorded at least ten times. This chain links TRBV12-3 or TRBV12-4 with TRBJ2-1; TRBD1 or TRBD2 may be the D gene (5 bases each). The ends were cut back, 3 bases at V and 10 bases at J, with 13 bases in the middle. The CDR3 is made up of 13 amino acids. The DNA of the CDR3 is TGTGCCAGCAGTTTTGGGGGATTTGGGGAGCAGTTCTTC. Translation: CASSFGGFGEQFF.

This clonotype was observed at least ten times. As DNA, the CDR3 is TGTGCCAGCAGCTCCCGCATGGGGGGCAATGAGCAGTTCTTC. It encodes CASSSRMGGNEQFF. This chain connects TRBV7-6 to TRBJ2-1; D might be TRBD2 (6 bases). The CDR3 is 14 amino acids. Germline assignment: CDR1 SGHVS and CDR2 FNYEAQ. The germline V and J ends were trimmed by 4 bases and 6 bases, with 13 bases remaining between them.

This clonotype was counted ten times or more. The genes are TRBV2 and TRBJ2-7; 11 bases match TRBD1. This CDR3 is 14 amino acids long. CDR1 and CDR2 (germline): SNHLY, FYNNEI. The J segment lost 4 bases and the V segment lost 4 bases, leaving 3 bases of the junction unmatched. CDR3 region: CASSGTGGIYEQYF. The CDR3 DNA reads as TGTGCCAGCAGTGGGACAGGGGGCATATACGAGCAGTACTTC.

This clonotype was counted a few times. The rearrangement joins TRBV6-1 to TRBJ1-4; no clear D. The CDR3 is 13 amino acids. The germline CDR1 and CDR2 sequences are MNHNS and SASEGT. V was clipped by 5 bases and J by 7 bases, with 11 bases between them. The CDR3 DNA reads as TGTGCCAGCAGTCCCCATGATGGTGAAAAACTGTTTTTT. Residues: CASSPHDGEKLFF.

This clonotype has a count of ten or more. The rearrangement joins TRBV9 to TRBJ2-1; D possibly corresponds to TRBD2 (6 bases). V was pared by 0 bases and J by 8 bases, with 18 bases between. The CDR3 loop spans 16 amino acids. Germline assignment: CDR1 SGDLS and CDR2 YYNGEE. The CDR3 sequence: CASSVVFHGGRHEQFF. CDR3 in DNA: TGTGCCAGCAGCGTAGTATTCCACGGAGGGAGGCATGAGCAGTTCTTC. Together with reference TRBV9 and TRBJ2-1, the CDR3 gives the full variable domain: DSGVTQTPKHLITATGQRVTLRCSPRSGDLSVYWYQQSLDQGLQFLIQYYNGEERAKGNILERFSAQQFPDLHSELNLSSLELGDSALYFCASSVVFHGGRHEQFFGPGTRLTVL.

In its sample, this clonotype was seen many times. For the CDR3, the DNA is TGTGCCAGCTCACCATCTAAAAACACTGAAGCTTTCTTT. It encodes CASSPSKNTEAFF. The rearrangement uses TRBV18 and TRBJ1-1; D gene unclear. Germline V gene data show CDR1 as KGHSH and CDR2 as LQKENI. The CDR3 extends over 13 amino acids. The V end lost 2 bases, the J end lost 2 bases, and 6 bases lay between the germline ends.

This clonotype was observed many times. This rearrangement joins TRBV12-3 or TRBV12-4 to TRBJ2-5, with D perhaps matching TRBD2 (6 bases). The CDR3 is 16 residues long. Deletions cut 8 bases from V and 4 bases from J, with 23 bases between. CDR3 DNA sequence: TGTGCCAGCGGAACTTTTAGCGGACCGGGGCCAGAGACCCAGTACTTC. Its translation: CASGTFSGPGPETQYF.

This clonotype showed up many times. The chain links TRBV20-1 to TRBJ2-1, with 9 bases aligning to TRBD2. Germline trimming cut 3 bases from V and 8 bases from J; bases unmatched to any gene: 26. The germline gives CDR1 DFQATT, CDR2 SNEGSKA (reference sequence). There are 20 residues in the CDR3. This CDR3 reads CSASPIGLGQLAGVRYEQFF. The CDR3 DNA is TGCAGTGCTAGTCCCATAGGCTTGGGACAATTAGCGGGAGTACGGTATGAGCAGTTCTTC.

This clonotype was detected ten times or more. The chain is built from TRBV3-1 and TRBJ2-3; D remains ambiguous. The CDR3 sequence is 11 residues long. Trimming pared 8 bases from V and 5 bases from J, leaving 8 bases between. Germline loops: CDR1 LGHDT, CDR2 YNNKEL (reference sequence). The CDR3 nucleotides are TGTGCCAGCGGCGCGATAGATACGCAGTATTTT. The encoded protein is CASGAIDTQYF.

The chain employs TRBV9 and TRBJ2-5; D might be TRBD1 or TRBD2, each matching 6 bases. The germline V gene has CDR1 SGDLS and CDR2 YYNGEE. Between the trimmed V and J ends, which lost 7 bases and 5 bases, there was a span of 27 bases. CDR3 length: 17 residues. The DNA for the CDR3 is TGTGCCAGCTCACGCGGGACACCCCGCAGAGGGGGGGAGACCCAGTACTTC. Protein: CASSRGTPRRGGETQYF.

This clonotype was counted at least ten times. The chain is built from TRBV20-1 and TRBJ2-1, with TRBD2 identical over 7 bases. Germline CDR1 is DFQATT and CDR2 is SNEGSKA (reference sequence). The CDR3 extends over 17 amino acids. The J segment lost 4 bases and the V segment lost 0 bases, leaving 12 bases of the junction unmatched. This CDR3 is CSAREMFGGRRYNEQFF. DNA of the CDR3: TGCAGTGCTAGAGAAATGTTCGGCGGGAGAAGGTACAATGAGCAGTTCTTC.

This clonotype has at least ten counts. The chain uses TRBV2 and TRBJ2-3; D possibly corresponds to TRBD2 (5 bases). CDR1 and CDR2 (germline): SNHLY, FYNNEI. The CDR3 is 13 amino acids. Trimming left V 4 bases short and J 2 bases short, with 7 bases between. Written as DNA, the CDR3 is TGTGCCAGCAGTGTGGAGGCCACAGATACGCAGTATTTT. Amino acids: CASSVEATDTQYF.

A word on this clonotype: Being one base from a much bigger clone, this may be a read error. The chain recombines TRBV20-1 with TRBJ2-3; TRBD2 matches at 9 bases. V was clipped by 5 bases and J by 5 bases; unmatched bases: 8. This CDR3 has 14 residues. From germline, CDR1 is DFQATT and CDR2 SNEGSKA (reference sequence). CDR3 protein: CSAPLAGVVDTQYF. CDR3 DNA: TGCAGTGCTCCTTTAGCGGGAGTTGTAGATACGCAGTATTTT.

This clonotype was counted only a few times. The chain has TRBV7-9 and TRBJ2-3; D uncertain. The CDR3 has 15 residues. CDR1 SEHNR and CDR2 FQNEAQ come from the germline V gene (reference sequence). Trimming pared 3 bases from V and 2 bases from J, leaving 12 bases between. The CDR3 bases are TGTGCCAGCAGCTTTTATAGGGCCTACACAGATACGCAGTATTTT. This gives the protein CASSFYRAYTDTQYF. The variable domain in full, completed from reference TRBV7-9 and TRBJ2-3, reads DTGVSQNPRHKITKRGQNVTFRCDPISEHNRLYWYRQTLGQGPEFLTYFQNEAQLEKSRLLSDRFSAERPKGSFSTLEIQRTEQGDSAMYLCASSFYRAYTDTQYFGPGTRLTVL.

Ten or more counts support this clonotype. V usage is TRBV28 and J usage is TRBJ1-5, with 7 bases matching TRBD1. The CDR3 is 15 amino acids. V was clipped by 7 bases and J by 4 bases; unmatched bases: 10. CDR1 and CDR2 from the germline V gene are MDHEN and SYDVKM. The CDR3 protein is CASNPEGASNQPQHF. For the CDR3, the DNA is TGTGCCAGCAATCCGGAGGGGGCCTCAAATCAGCCCCAGCATTTT.

This sequence joins TRBV6-1 and TRBJ1-1; 7 bases fit TRBD1. The CDR3 length is 13 residues. V lost 2 bases to trimming and J lost 5 bases; unmatched junction nucleotides: 2. CDR1 and CDR2 from the germline V gene are MNHNS and SASEGT. The CDR3: CASSEWTGTEAFF. The CDR3, as DNA: TGTGCCAGCAGTGAATGGACAGGAACTGAAGCTTTCTTT.

This clonotype was counted ten times or more. The rearrangement uses TRBV9 and TRBJ1-2; D unresolved. Deletions cut 4 bases from V and 9 bases from J, with 19 bases between. The CDR3 consists of 14 residues. The germline gives CDR1 SGDLS, CDR2 YYNGEE. The CDR3 is CASSPPRPAGSYTF. In DNA form, the CDR3 reads TGTGCCAGCAGCCCCCCCCGCCCAGCCGGTAGCTACACCTTC.

This clonotype was recorded many times. V and J are TRBV11-3 and TRBJ2-2; D possibly matches TRBD1 or TRBD2 (5 bases each). Trimming shortened V by 7 bases and J by 6 bases, and 21 bases separated the two germline ends. CDR1 is SGHNT and CDR2 is YENEEA in the germline V gene. The CDR3 runs to 16 residues. For the CDR3, the DNA is TGTGCCAGCACCTCTAGTCCTCCCGGGGCGTCCGGGGAGCTGTTTTTT. Its protein is CASTSSPPGASGELFF.

A word on this clonotype: With a much larger clone just one base away, this may be a read error. Given the absence of the conserved phenylalanine or tryptophan at the CDR3 end, a read error is likely. The chain couples TRBV7-9 to TRBJ1-2; D not certain. Looked up from germline, CDR1 is SEHNR and CDR2 is FQNEAQ (reference sequence). The CDR3 is 11 residues long. Trimming took off 5 bases at V and 8 bases at J, with 9 bases between the two ends. The CDR3 sequence: CASSPQEGYTL. The CDR3 bases are TGTGCCAGCAGCCCTCAAGAGGGCTACACCCTC.

This chain joins TRBV6-1 and TRBJ1-4; possibly TRBD1 for D (5 bases). V dropped 8 bases and J dropped 0 bases, with 13 bases sitting between them. Germline assignment: CDR1 MNHNS and CDR2 SASEGT. CDR3 length: 15 amino acids. The CDR3 sequence is CASRKRGTTNEKLFF. The CDR3 DNA is TGTGCCAGCCGAAAACGGGGGACAACTAATGAAAAACTGTTTTTT.

This clonotype was recorded a few times. One base away lies a much larger clone, so this may be a sequencing read error. J is TRBJ1-1 and V is TRBV4-3, with a weak D call TRBD1 (5 bases). Looked up from germline, CDR1 is LGHNA and CDR2 is YSLEER. V lost 3 bases and J lost 1, with 6 bases in between. The CDR3 covers 13 residues. The CDR3 protein is CASSHQGNTEAFF. Written as DNA, the CDR3 is TGCGCCAGCAGCCACCAGGGGAACACTGAAGCTTTCTTT.